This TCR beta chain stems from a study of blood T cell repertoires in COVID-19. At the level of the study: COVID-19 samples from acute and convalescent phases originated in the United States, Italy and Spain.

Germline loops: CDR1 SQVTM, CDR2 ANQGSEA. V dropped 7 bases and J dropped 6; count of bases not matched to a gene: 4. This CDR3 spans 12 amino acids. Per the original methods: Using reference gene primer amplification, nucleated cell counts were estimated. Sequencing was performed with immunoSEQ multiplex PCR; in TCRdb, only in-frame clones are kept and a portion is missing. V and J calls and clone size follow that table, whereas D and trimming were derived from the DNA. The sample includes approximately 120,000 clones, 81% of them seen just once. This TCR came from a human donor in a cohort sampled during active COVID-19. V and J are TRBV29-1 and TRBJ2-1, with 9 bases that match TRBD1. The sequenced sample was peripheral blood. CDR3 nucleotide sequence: TGCAGCGCACGGACAGGGGTCAATGAGCAGTTCTTC. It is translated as CSARTGVNEQFF.